This T cell receptor (beta chain) is from a study of blood T cell repertoires in COVID-19. Study at large: Samples came from the United States, Italy and Spain, spanning acute and convalescent COVID-19. The cDNA or gDNA used as material had been derived from T cells, B-cell-depleted T cells, or PBMCs.

Assay: immunoSEQ multiplex PCR; the TCRdb copy retains only in-frame clones and omits some. Of 150,000 to 200,000 clones listed, 80% are singletons. In germline, CDR1 is WNHNN, CDR2 SYGVQD (reference sequence). Trimming stripped 6 bases from V and 7 bases from J, with 16 bases between. This CDR3 is built from 13 residues. This clonotype was sampled from a man aged 55 to 70 with acute or convalescent COVID-19. The chain joins TRBV10-1 to TRBJ2-7; maybe TRBD1 (5 bases). The sample taken for sequencing was peripheral blood. The CDR3: CASSPQGSGEQYF. In DNA form, the CDR3 reads TGCGCCAGCAGCCCCCAGGGCTCTGGGGAGCAGTACTTC.